This T cell receptor (beta chain) comes out of a study of cytomegalovirus exposure and HLA in healthy donors. General study findings and limits: According to an earlier analysis, most TCR beta V segments yielded productive rearrangements about 87% or about 30% of the time. Upon later analysis, TCR association rates were observed to vary by HLA locus, being highest for DRB1 and lowest for HLA-C.

Note on this clone: The antigen remains unidentified.

The PCR contained 60 Vbeta and 13 Jbeta primers. Only in-frame clones appear in the TCRdb table, and some are missing; sequencing was by immunoSEQ multiplex PCR. The sample carries 100,000 or so clones, approximately 70% recorded once. There are 15 residues in the CDR3. From germline, CDR1 is MNHEY and CDR2 SVGAGI. V lost 6 bases and J lost 3, with 17 bases in between. This TCR was recovered from a man over 45 in good health and CMV-seronegative. The J gene is TRBJ1-2, the V gene TRBV6-5; D is perhaps TRBD1 (5 bases). Sequencing used PBMCs. CDR3 loop: CASSSGSGTHYGYTF. CDR3 sequence (DNA): TGTGCCAGCAGCTCCGGGAGCGGGACCCACTATGGCTACACCTTC.